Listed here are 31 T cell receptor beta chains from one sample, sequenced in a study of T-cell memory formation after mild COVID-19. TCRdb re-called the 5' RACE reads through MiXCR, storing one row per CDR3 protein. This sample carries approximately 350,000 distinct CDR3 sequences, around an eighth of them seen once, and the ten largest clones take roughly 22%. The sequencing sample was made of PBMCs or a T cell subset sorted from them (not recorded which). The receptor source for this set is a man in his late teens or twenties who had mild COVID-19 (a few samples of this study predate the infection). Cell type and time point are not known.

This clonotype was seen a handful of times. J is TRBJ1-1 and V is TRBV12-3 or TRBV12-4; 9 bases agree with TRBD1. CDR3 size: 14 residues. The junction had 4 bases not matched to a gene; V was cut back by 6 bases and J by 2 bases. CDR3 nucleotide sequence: TGTGCCAGCAGCACAGGGGGCTATAACACTGAAGCTTTCTTT. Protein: CASSTGGYNTEAFF.

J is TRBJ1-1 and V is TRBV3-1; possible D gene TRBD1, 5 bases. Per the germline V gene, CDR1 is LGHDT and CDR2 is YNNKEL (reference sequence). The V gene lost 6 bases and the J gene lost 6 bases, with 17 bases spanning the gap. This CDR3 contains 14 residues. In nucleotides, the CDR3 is TGTGCCAGCAGTCCATTAGCGGGACCGGCTGAAGCTTTCTTT. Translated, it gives CASSPLAGPAEAFF. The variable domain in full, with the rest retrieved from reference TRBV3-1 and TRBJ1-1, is DTAVSQTPKYLVTQMGNDKSIKCEQNLGHDTMYWYKQDSKKFLKIMFSYNNKELIINETVPNRFSPKSPDKAHLNLHINSLELGDSAVYFCASSPLAGPAEAFFGQGTRLTVV.

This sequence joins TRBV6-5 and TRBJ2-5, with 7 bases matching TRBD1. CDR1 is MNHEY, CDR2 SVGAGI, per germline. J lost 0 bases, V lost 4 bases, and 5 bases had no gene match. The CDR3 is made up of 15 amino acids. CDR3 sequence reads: CASSLTGTDQETQYF. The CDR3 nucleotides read TGTGCCAGCAGTTTGACCGGGACAGACCAAGAGACCCAGTACTTC.

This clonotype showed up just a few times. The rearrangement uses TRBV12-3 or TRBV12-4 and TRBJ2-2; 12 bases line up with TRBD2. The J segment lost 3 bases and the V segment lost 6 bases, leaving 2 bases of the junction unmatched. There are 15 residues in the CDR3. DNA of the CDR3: TGTGCCAGCAGCTGGACTAGCGGGGACACCGGGGAGCTGTTTTTT. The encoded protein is CASSWTSGDTGELFF.

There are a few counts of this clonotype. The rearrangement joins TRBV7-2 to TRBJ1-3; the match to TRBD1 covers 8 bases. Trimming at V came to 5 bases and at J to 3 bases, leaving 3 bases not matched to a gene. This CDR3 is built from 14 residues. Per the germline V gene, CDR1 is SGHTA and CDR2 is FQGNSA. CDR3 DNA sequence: TGTGCCAGCAGCCTACAGGGGGATGGAAACACCATATATTTT. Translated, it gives CASSLQGDGNTIYF.

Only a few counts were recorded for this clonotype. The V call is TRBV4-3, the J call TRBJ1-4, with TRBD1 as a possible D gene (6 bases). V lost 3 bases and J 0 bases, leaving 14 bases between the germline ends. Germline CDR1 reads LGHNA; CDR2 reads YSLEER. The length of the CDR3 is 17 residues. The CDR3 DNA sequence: TGCGCCAGCAGCCAGGATTGGACAGCTGCAACTAATGAAAAACTGTTTTTT. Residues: CASSQDWTAATNEKLFF.

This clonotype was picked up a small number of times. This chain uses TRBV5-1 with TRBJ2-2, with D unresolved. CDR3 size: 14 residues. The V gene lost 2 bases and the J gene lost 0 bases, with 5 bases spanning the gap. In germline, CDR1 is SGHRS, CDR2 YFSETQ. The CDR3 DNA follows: TGCGCCAGCAGCTTCCAGGCGAACACCGGGGAGCTGTTTTTT. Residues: CASSFQANTGELFF.

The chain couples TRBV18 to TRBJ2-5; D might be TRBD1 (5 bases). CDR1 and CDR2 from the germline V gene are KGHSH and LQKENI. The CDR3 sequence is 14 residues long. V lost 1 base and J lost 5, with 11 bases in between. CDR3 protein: CASSPQGSSETQYF. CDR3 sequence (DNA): TGTGCCAGCTCACCACAGGGGTCCTCGGAGACCCAGTACTTC.

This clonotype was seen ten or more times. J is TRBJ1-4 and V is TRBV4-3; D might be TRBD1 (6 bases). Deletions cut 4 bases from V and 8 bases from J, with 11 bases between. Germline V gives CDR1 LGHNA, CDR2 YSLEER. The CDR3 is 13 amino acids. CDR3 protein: CASSRQGLEKLFF. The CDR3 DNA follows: TGCGCCAGCAGCCGCCAGGGGTTAGAAAAACTGTTTTTT.

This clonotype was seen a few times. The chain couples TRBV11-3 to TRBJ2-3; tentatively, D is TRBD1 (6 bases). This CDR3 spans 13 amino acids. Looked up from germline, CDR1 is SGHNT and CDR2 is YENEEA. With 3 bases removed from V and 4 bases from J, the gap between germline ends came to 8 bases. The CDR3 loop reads CASSFEGADTQYF. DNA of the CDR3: TGTGCCAGCAGCTTTGAGGGGGCAGATACGCAGTATTTT.

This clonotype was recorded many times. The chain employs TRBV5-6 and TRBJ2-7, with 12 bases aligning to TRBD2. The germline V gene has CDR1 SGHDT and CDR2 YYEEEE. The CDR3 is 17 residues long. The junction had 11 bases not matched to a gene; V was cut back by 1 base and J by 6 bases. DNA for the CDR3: TGTGCCAGCAGCTTGATCGCCACTAGCGGGGGGAAACGCGAGCAGTACTTC. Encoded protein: CASSLIATSGGKREQYF.

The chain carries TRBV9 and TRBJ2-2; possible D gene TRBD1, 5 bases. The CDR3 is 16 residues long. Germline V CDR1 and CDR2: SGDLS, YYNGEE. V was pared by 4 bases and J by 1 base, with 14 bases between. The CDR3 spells CASSLLGAVNTGELFF. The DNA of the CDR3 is TGTGCCAGCAGCCTCCTTGGGGCGGTGAACACCGGGGAGCTGTTTTTT.

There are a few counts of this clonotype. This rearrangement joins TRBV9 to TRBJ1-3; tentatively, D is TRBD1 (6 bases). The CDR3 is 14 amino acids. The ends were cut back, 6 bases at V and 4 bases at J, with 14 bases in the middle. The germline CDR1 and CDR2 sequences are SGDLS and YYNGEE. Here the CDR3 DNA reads TGTGCCAGCACCACGGGGGCTCCCGGAAACACCATATATTTT. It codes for CASTTGAPGNTIYF.

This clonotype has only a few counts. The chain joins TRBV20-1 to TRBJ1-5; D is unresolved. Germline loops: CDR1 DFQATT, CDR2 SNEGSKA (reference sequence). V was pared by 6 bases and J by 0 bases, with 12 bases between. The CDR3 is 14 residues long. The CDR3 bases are TGCAGTGCCCAGACCGATTATAGCAATCAGCCCCAGCATTTT. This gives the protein CSAQTDYSNQPQHF.

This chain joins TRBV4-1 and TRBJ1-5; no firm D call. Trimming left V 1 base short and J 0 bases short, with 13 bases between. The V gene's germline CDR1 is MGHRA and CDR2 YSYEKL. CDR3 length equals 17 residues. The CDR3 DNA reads TGCGCCAGCAGCCAAGTGTTTAGGCAGGATAGCAATCAGCCCCAGCATTTT. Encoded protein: CASSQVFRQDSNQPQHF.

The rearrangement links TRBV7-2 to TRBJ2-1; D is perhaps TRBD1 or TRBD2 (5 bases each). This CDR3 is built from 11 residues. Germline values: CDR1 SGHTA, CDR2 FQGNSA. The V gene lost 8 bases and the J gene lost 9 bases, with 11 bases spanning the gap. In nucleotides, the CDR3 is TGTGCCAGCGAGGGCCAGGGTGAGCAGTTCTTC. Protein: CASEGQGEQFF. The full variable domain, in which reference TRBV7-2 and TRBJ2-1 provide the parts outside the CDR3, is GAGVSQSPSNKVTEKGKDVELRCDPISGHTALYWYRQSLGQGLEFLIYFQGNSAPDKSGLPSDRFSAERTGGSVSTLTIQRTQQEDSAVYLCASEGQGEQFFGPGTRLTVL.

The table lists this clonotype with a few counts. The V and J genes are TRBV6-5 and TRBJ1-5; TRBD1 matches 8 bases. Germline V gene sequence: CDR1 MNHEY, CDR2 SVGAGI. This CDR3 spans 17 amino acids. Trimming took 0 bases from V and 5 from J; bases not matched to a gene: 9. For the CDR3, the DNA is TGTGCCAGCAGTTACTCCTTACCGGGACAGGACCATCAGCCCCAGCATTTT. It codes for CASSYSLPGQDHQPQHF.

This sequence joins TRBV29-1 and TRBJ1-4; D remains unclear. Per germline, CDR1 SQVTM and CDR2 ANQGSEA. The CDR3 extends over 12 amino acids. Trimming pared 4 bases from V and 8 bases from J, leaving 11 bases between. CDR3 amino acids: CSVGGSGEKLFF. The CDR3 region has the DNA TGCAGCGTTGGAGGGAGTGGGGAAAAACTGTTTTTT.

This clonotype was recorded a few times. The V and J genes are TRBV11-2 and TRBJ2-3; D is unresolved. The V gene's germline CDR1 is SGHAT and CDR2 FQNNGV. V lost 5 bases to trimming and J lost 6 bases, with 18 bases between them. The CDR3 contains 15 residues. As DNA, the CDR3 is TGTGCCAGCAGCCCAACCGCGGACGGCGGCGATACGCAGTATTTT. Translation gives CASSPTADGGDTQYF.

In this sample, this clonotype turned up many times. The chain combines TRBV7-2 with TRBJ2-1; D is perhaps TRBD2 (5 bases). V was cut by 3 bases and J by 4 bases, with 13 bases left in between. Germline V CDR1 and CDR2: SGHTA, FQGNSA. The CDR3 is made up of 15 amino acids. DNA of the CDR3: TGTGCCAGCAGCTTTGTCGGGGATAATTACAATGAGCAGTTCTTC. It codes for CASSFVGDNYNEQFF.

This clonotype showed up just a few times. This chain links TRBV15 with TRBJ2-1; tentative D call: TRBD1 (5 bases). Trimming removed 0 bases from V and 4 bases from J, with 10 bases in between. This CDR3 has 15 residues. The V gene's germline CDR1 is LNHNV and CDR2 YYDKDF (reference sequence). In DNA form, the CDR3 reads TGTGCCACCAGCAGAGACAGGGATTATTACAATGAGCAGTTCTTC. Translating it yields CATSRDRDYYNEQFF.

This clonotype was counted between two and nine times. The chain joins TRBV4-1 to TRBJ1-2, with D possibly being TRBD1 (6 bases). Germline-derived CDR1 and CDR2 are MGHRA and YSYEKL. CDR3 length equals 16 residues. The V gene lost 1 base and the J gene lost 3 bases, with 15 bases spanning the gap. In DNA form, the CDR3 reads TGCGCCAGCAGCCAAGTGTTCCGGCCAGGGGACTATGGCTACACCTTC. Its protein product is CASSQVFRPGDYGYTF.

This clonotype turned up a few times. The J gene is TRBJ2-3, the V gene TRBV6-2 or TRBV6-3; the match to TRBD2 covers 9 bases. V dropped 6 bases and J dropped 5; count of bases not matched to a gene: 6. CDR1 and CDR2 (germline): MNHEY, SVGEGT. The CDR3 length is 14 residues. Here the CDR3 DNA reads TGTGCCAGCAGCCTTCCAGCGGGGGGAGATACGCAGTATTTT. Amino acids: CASSLPAGGDTQYF.

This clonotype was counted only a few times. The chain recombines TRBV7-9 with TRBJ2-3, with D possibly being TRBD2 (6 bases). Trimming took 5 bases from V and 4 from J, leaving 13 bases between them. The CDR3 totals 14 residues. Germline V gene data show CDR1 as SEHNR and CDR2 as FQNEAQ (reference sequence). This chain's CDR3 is CASSLGGSSDTQYF. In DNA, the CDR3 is TGTGCCAGCAGCCTGGGGGGATCATCAGATACGCAGTATTTT.

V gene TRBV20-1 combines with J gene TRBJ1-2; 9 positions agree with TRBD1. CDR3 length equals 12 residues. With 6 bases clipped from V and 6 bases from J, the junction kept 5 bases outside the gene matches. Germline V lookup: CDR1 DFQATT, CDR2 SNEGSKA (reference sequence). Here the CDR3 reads CSAGTGGDGYTF. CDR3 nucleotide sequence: TGCAGTGCCGGTACAGGGGGCGATGGCTACACCTTC.

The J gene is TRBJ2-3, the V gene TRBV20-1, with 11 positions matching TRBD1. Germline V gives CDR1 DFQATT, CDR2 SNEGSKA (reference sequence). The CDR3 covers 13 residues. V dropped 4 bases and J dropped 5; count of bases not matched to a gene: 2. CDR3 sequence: CSAKDRGLDTQYF. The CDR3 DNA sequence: TGCAGTGCTAAGGACAGGGGGCTAGATACGCAGTATTTT.

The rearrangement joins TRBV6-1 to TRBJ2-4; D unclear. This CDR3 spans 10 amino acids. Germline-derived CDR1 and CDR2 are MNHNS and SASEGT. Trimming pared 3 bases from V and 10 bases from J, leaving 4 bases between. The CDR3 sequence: CASSEPIQYF. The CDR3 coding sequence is TGTGCCAGCAGTGAGCCGATTCAGTACTTC.

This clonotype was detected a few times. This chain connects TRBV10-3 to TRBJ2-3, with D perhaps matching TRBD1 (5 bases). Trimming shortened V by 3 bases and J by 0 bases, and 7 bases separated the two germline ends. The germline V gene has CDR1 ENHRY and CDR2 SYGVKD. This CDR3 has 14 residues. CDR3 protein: CAISDRESTDTQYF. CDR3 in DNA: TGTGCCATCAGTGACAGGGAAAGCACAGATACGCAGTATTTT.

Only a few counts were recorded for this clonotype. The CDR3 loop is CASSQGRNYKNIQYF. In DNA, the CDR3 is TGTGCCAGCAGCCAGGGACGTAACTACAAAAACATTCAGTACTTC. The J gene is TRBJ2-4, the V gene TRBV6-2 or TRBV6-3; D tentatively fits TRBD1 or TRBD2 (5 bases each). V lost 6 bases, J lost 3 bases, and 15 bases lay in between. This CDR3 is 15 amino acids long. Germline V gene sequence: CDR1 MNHEY, CDR2 SVGEGT.

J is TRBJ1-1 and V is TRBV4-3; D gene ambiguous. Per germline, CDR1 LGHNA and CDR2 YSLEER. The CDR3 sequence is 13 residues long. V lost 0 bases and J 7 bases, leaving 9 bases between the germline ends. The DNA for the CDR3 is TGCGCCAGCAGCCAAGATAGGTCACTTGAAGCTTTCTTT. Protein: CASSQDRSLEAFF.

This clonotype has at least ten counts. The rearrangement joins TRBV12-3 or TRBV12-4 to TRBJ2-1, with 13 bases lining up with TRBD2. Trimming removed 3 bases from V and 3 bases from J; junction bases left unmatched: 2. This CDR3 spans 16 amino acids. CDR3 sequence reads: CASSFGTSGNYNEQFF. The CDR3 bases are TGTGCCAGCAGTTTTGGGACTAGCGGGAACTACAATGAGCAGTTCTTC.